The subject of this entry is one T cell receptor beta chain. Its antigen remains unidentified. Sequencing was performed with immunoSEQ multiplex PCR; in TCRdb, only in-frame clones are kept and a portion is missing. The sample includes 170,000 or so clones, roughly 93% of them seen just once. These data originate in a study of T cell responses to AZD1222 COVID-19 vaccine. General study points: Rises in breadth and depth of Spike-specific TCRs came after two AZD1222 doses. White British donors predominated, females outnumbered males, and clonal diversity was possibly underestimated.

Germline lookup yields CDR1 SQVTM and CDR2 ANQGSEA. Trimming left V 1 base short and J 5 bases short, with 9 bases between. The CDR3 sequence is 13 residues long. The sample consisted of peripheral blood, taken on day 0 of AZD1222 vaccination. This chain joins TRBV29-1 and TRBJ2-1; D call uncertain. The origin of this receptor is an adult in good health. Here the CDR3 DNA reads TGCAGCGTTGAAGTCGTCCGAAACAATGAGCAGTTCTTC. This sequence encodes CSVEVVRNNEQFF.